One and the same sample provided the 10 T cell receptor beta chains below, sequenced in a study of blood T cell repertoires in COVID-19. Generated by immunoSEQ multiplex PCR, the TCRdb table keeps only in-frame clones and is missing some. The sample consists of about 57,000 clones, around 90% of them appearing once. The material sequenced was peripheral blood. These receptors were taken from a woman older than 75 with COVID-19, enrolled during active disease.

The chain joins TRBV9 to TRBJ1-1; D unclear. Germline V CDR1 and CDR2: SGDLS, YYNGEE. The V and J ends lost 0 bases and 4 bases respectively, with 13 bases between them. CDR3 length: 15 residues. CDR3 in DNA: TGTGCCAGCAGCGTAGCCCCGGGGAGTAGCACTGAAGCTTTCTTT. Encoded protein: CASSVAPGSSTEAFF.

The rearrangement joins TRBV7-2 to TRBJ2-1; 8 bases fit TRBD2. The J segment lost 0 bases and the V segment lost 4 bases, leaving 5 bases of the junction unmatched. Germline V lookup: CDR1 SGHTA, CDR2 FQGNSA. The CDR3 totals 16 residues. The CDR3 bases are TGTGCCAGCAGCTGGATTAGCGGGGTCTCCTACAATGAGCAGTTCTTC. It codes for CASSWISGVSYNEQFF.

This rearrangement joins TRBV29-1 to TRBJ2-3, with 10 nucleotides matching TRBD1. Unmatched junction bases numbered 4, after V lost 7 bases and J lost 0 bases. CDR1 and CDR2 (germline): SQVTM, ANQGSEA. The CDR3 runs 14 residues. The CDR3: CSAGQGVSTDTQYF. CDR3 coding DNA: TGCAGCGCCGGACAGGGGGTTAGCACAGATACGCAGTATTTT.

The chain couples TRBV7-9 to TRBJ2-1, with 7 bases aligning to TRBD1. The trim removed 5 bases at V and 4 bases at J, leaving 8 bases unmatched. CDR3 length: 15 amino acids. The germline V gene has CDR1 SEHNR and CDR2 FQNEAQ (reference sequence). CDR3 residues: CASSAGQVKYNEQFF. DNA of the CDR3: TGTGCCAGCAGCGCCGGACAGGTGAAATACAATGAGCAGTTCTTC. Full variable domain (remainder filled in from reference TRBV7-9 and TRBJ2-1): DTGVSQNPRHKITKRGQNVTFRCDPISEHNRLYWYRQTLGQGPEFLTYFQNEAQLEKSRLLSDRFSAERPKGSFSTLEIQRTEQGDSAMYLCASSAGQVKYNEQFFGPGTRLTVL.

The V call is TRBV7-2, the J call TRBJ2-3, with 9 nucleotides matching TRBD2. The CDR3 is 18 amino acids. Germline V lookup: CDR1 SGHTA, CDR2 FQGNSA. V shed 4 bases, J shed 4 bases, and the junction held 15 bases outside the gene matches. Written as DNA, the CDR3 is TGTGCCAGCAGCTCCCGCGGGGGCGGGGGGGCCGGCGCAGATACGCAGTATTTT. Translated: CASSSRGGGGAGADTQYF.

The gene calls are TRBV2 and TRBJ1-2; D is perhaps TRBD1 (5 bases). V was pared by 4 bases and J by 8 bases, with 17 bases between. Germline V gene lookup returns CDR1 SNHLY and CDR2 FYNNEI. The CDR3 totals 14 residues. As DNA, the CDR3 is TGTGCCAGCAGTGTTGGGGCAGCTACTGAGGGCTACACCTTC. Translation gives CASSVGAATEGYTF.

This clone was observed a few times. The chain recombines TRBV5-6 with TRBJ1-1; possible D gene TRBD1, 6 bases. Germline assignment: CDR1 SGHDT and CDR2 YYEEEE. Trimming pared 0 bases from V and 1 base from J, leaving 10 bases between. The CDR3 is 15 amino acids. The CDR3 loop is CASSLVGAENTEAFF. The CDR3 region has the DNA TGTGCCAGCAGCTTGGTGGGGGCTGAGAACACTGAAGCTTTCTTT.

This clone was counted a single time. The chain joins TRBV4-2 to TRBJ1-5; no reliable D call. The germline CDR1 and CDR2 sequences are LGHNA and YNFKEQ. CDR3 length: 14 amino acids. V was pared by 1 base and J by 1 base, with 5 bases between. The CDR3: CASSQGMSNQPQHF. The CDR3, as DNA: TGTGCCAGCAGCCAAGGTATGAGCAATCAGCCCCAGCATTTT.

The genes are TRBV5-1 and TRBJ1-4, with D unresolved. The CDR3 runs to 14 residues. Germline V gene data show CDR1 as SGHRS and CDR2 as YFSETQ. Between the trimmed V and J ends, which lost 0 bases and 5 bases, there was a span of 8 bases. This CDR3 is CASSLGGGNEKLFF. CDR3 coding DNA: TGCGCCAGCAGCTTGGGTGGAGGAAATGAAAAACTGTTTTTT. The variable domain in full, with the rest retrieved from reference TRBV5-1 and TRBJ1-4, is KAGVTQTPRYLIKTRGQQVTLSCSPISGHRSVSWYQQTPGQGLQFLFEYFSETQRNKGNFPGRFSGRQFSNSRSEMNVSTLELGDSALYLCASSLGGGNEKLFFGSGTQLSVL.

This clone was seen a few times. This chain connects TRBV11-2 to TRBJ1-6, with 10 bases aligning to TRBD1. This CDR3 has 15 amino acids. Germline V gene data show CDR1 as SGHAT and CDR2 as FQNNGV. The ends lost 0 bases at V and 7 bases at J; junction bases unmatched: 0. CDR3 protein: CASSLETGGNSPLHF. The CDR3 DNA reads TGTGCCAGCAGCTTAGAGACAGGGGGCAATTCACCCCTCCACTTT. Together with reference TRBV11-2 and TRBJ1-6, the CDR3 gives the full variable domain: EAGVAQSPRYKIIEKRQSVAFWCNPISGHATLYWYQQILGQGPKLLIQFQNNGVVDDSQLPKDRFSAERLKGVDSTLKIQPAKLEDSAVYLCASSLETGGNSPLHFGNGTRLTVT.